One and the same sample provided the 13 T cell receptor beta chains below, sequenced in a study of cytomegalovirus exposure and HLA in healthy donors. Use of 60 Vbeta and 13 Jbeta primers characterized the PCR. Profiling relied on immunoSEQ multiplex PCR, and the TCRdb table lists in-frame clones only, not all of them. The profile shows roughly 99,000 clones, approximately 80% of them singletons. The specimen sequenced was PBMCs. All receptors derive from a man aged 55 to 69 in good health and CMV-seropositive.

This chain uses TRBV6-5 with TRBJ2-3, with D maybe TRBD1 (6 bases). The CDR3 has 15 residues. CDR1 MNHEY and CDR2 SVGAGI come from the germline V gene. V lost 4 bases and J 0 bases, leaving 11 bases between the germline ends. The CDR3 bases are TGTGCCAGCAGTTCTACAGGGCCTAGCACAGATACGCAGTATTTT. Translated, it gives CASSSTGPSTDTQYF.

The chain recombines TRBV30 with TRBJ2-5; 9 bases match TRBD2. This CDR3 contains 12 residues. Germline values: CDR1 GTSNPN, CDR2 SVGIG (reference sequence). The V gene end was trimmed by 6 bases and the J gene end by 4 bases; junction bases not matched to a gene: 3. CDR3 amino acids: CACQRGVETQYF. The CDR3 nucleotides are TGTGCCTGTCAGCGGGGGGTAGAGACCCAGTACTTC. Full variable domain (rest looked up from reference TRBV30 and TRBJ2-5): SQTIHQWPATLVQPVGSPLSLECTVEGTSNPNLYWYRQAAGRGLQLLFYSVGIGQISSEVPQNLSASRPQDRQFILSSKKLLLSDSGFYLCACQRGVETQYFGPGTRLLVL.

This rearrangement joins TRBV28 to TRBJ2-3, with TRBD2 as a possible D gene (5 bases). This CDR3 spans 14 amino acids. CDR1 is MDHEN, CDR2 SYDVKM, per germline. Trimming removed 8 bases from V and 3 bases from J, with 15 bases in between. This CDR3 is CASGRQRGTDTQYF. CDR3 nucleotide sequence: TGTGCCAGCGGTAGGCAGCGAGGGACAGATACGCAGTATTTT.

This clone was detected a few times. This chain joins TRBV7-2 and TRBJ1-3, with no clear D. The germline CDR1 and CDR2 sequences are SGHTA and FQGNSA. V was trimmed by 3 bases and J by 5 bases, leaving 5 bases between them. The CDR3 length is 12 residues. The CDR3 sequence: CASSFPRNTIYF. CDR3 DNA: TGTGCCAGCAGCTTTCCCAGAAACACCATATATTTT.

The chain combines TRBV19 with TRBJ1-4, with D possibly being TRBD1 (5 bases). Germline V CDR1 and CDR2: LNHDA, SQIVND (reference sequence). The CDR3 is 16 residues long. V was pared by 4 bases and J by 8 bases, with 20 bases between. As DNA, the CDR3 is TGTGCCAGTAGTAGAGCGAGCGGGGGAGGACGGGAAAAACTGTTTTTT. It yields the protein CASSRASGGGREKLFF.

V and J are TRBV5-1 and TRBJ2-7, with D tentatively TRBD1 (5 bases). Per germline, CDR1 SGHRS and CDR2 YFSETQ. The CDR3 totals 13 residues. Trimming shortened V by 1 base and J by 5 bases, and 10 bases separated the two germline ends. CDR3 in DNA: TGCGCCAGCAGCTTGTTAGGGGTCAACGAGCAGTACTTC. It yields the protein CASSLLGVNEQYF.

The V gene is TRBV9, the J gene TRBJ2-7, with D tentatively TRBD2 (6 bases). Germline CDR1 is SGDLS and CDR2 is YYNGEE. V was shortened by 0 bases and J by 1 base, with 8 bases between the two germline ends. This CDR3 spans 14 amino acids. The CDR3 reads CASSVDGGSYEQYF. The CDR3 DNA follows: TGTGCCAGCAGCGTAGACGGGGGTTCCTACGAGCAGTACTTC.

V usage is TRBV7-3 and J usage is TRBJ2-5; D is possibly TRBD2 (6 bases). Germline assignment: CDR1 SGHTA and CDR2 FQGTGA. V lost 4 bases, J lost 4 bases, and 13 bases lay in between. This CDR3 is built from 14 residues. The CDR3 sequence is CASSSSSAGETQYF. The CDR3 nucleotides are TGTGCCAGCAGCTCTTCTAGCGCCGGAGAGACCCAGTACTTC.

The chain employs TRBV7-9 and TRBJ2-2, with D perhaps TRBD2 (5 bases). Deletions cut 1 base from V and 5 bases from J, with 11 bases between. The length of the CDR3 is 15 residues. Germline assignment: CDR1 SEHNR and CDR2 FQNEAQ (reference sequence). The CDR3 region has the DNA TGTGCCAGCAGCTTAGACACCTCGGGAACCGGGGAGCTGTTTTTT. It translates to CASSLDTSGTGELFF. The whole variable domain, filled in from reference TRBV7-9 and TRBJ2-2, reads DTGVSQNPRHKITKRGQNVTFRCDPISEHNRLYWYRQTLGQGPEFLTYFQNEAQLEKSRLLSDRFSAERPKGSFSTLEIQRTEQGDSAMYLCASSLDTSGTGELFFGEGSRLTVL.

The chain has TRBV6-6 and TRBJ1-6; TRBD1 matches at 8 bases. Looked up from germline, CDR1 is MNHNY and CDR2 is SVGAGI (reference sequence). This CDR3 is 15 amino acids long. V lost 10 bases, J lost 6 bases, and 11 bases stayed unmatched. The CDR3 here is CATKTQGALNSPLHF. CDR3 nucleotides: TGTGCCACCAAGACCCAGGGGGCGCTTAATTCACCCCTCCACTTT.

This clone was counted only a few times. CDR3 protein: CASSLTGSQHF. CDR3 sequence (DNA): TGTGCCAGCAGTTTGACGGGATCCCAGCATTTT. The chain joins TRBV28 to TRBJ1-5; D not resolved. Germline V gene data show CDR1 as MDHEN and CDR2 as SYDVKM. Trimming left V 3 bases short and J 11 bases short, with 8 bases between. The CDR3 length is 11 residues.

This clone was observed once. The J gene is TRBJ2-1, the V gene TRBV15; 7 positions agree with TRBD2. V was pared by 0 bases and J by 9 bases, with 2 bases of the junction left unmatched. The CDR3 length is 13 residues. Germline V CDR1 and CDR2: LNHNV, YYDKDF (reference sequence). The CDR3: CATSREGTTEQFF. The CDR3 DNA reads TGTGCCACCAGCAGAGAGGGGACTACTGAGCAGTTCTTC. Based on the CDR3 plus reference TRBV15 and TRBJ2-1, the full variable domain is DAMVIQNPRYQVTQFGKPVTLSCSQTLNHNVMYWYQQKSSQAPKLLFHYYDKDFNNEADTPDNFQSRRPNTSFCFLDIRSPGLGDTAMYLCATSREGTTEQFFGPGTRLTVL.

The gene calls are TRBV19 and TRBJ2-5; D ambiguous. V was pared by 5 bases and J by 2 bases, with 18 bases between. Germline V CDR1 and CDR2: LNHDA, SQIVND (reference sequence). The CDR3 covers 16 residues. The CDR3 loop is CASSGRTDTPQETQYF. As DNA, the CDR3 is TGTGCCAGTAGTGGGCGAACCGACACACCGCAAGAGACCCAGTACTTC.